These 30 T cell receptor beta chains originate from one sample sequenced in a study of T cell responses to AZD1222 COVID-19 vaccine. The table came from immunoSEQ multiplex PCR; TCRdb's copy has only in-frame clones and leaves some out. The table has around 170,000 clones, 90% seen once. Sequences were derived from peripheral blood, sampled on day 0 of AZD1222 vaccination. Every receptor here comes from an adult in good health.

The rearrangement links TRBV5-1 to TRBJ2-5; D may be TRBD1 (6 bases). Trimming removed 0 bases from V and 7 bases from J, with 13 bases in between. Germline lookup yields CDR1 SGHRS and CDR2 YFSETQ. The CDR3 sequence is 14 residues long. CDR3 nucleotides: TGCGCCAGCAGCTTGGGAACAGGGATGGGGACCCAGTACTTC. Translating it yields CASSLGTGMGTQYF.

The chain couples TRBV29-1 to TRBJ2-7; the D is unclear. Germline V gene data show CDR1 as SQVTM and CDR2 as ANQGSEA. CDR3 length equals 10 residues. The V end was cut by 7 bases, the J end by 3 bases, with 7 bases between. The CDR3 spells CSAADYEQYF. In nucleotides, the CDR3 is TGCAGCGCCGCGGACTACGAGCAGTACTTC.

The genes are TRBV19 and TRBJ1-1, with 7 positions matching TRBD1. Germline CDR1 and CDR2: LNHDA and SQIVND (reference sequence). The V gene end was trimmed by 10 bases and the J gene end by 2 bases; junction bases not matched to a gene: 13. CDR3 size: 15 residues. CDR3 loop: CATLGQFSENTEAFF. The CDR3 bases are TGTGCCACCCTGGGACAGTTTTCAGAAAACACTGAAGCTTTCTTT.

V is TRBV27 and J is TRBJ2-7, with 13 bases matching TRBD2. Trimming removed 5 bases from V and 1 base from J; junction bases left unmatched: 14. The CDR3 runs to 19 residues. CDR1 MNHEY and CDR2 SMNVEV come from the germline V gene (reference sequence). CDR3 sequence reads: CASSPADGRTSGGSYEQYF. The CDR3, as DNA: TGTGCCAGCAGTCCAGCGGACGGCCGGACTAGCGGGGGATCCTACGAGCAGTACTTC.

V usage is TRBV2 and J usage is TRBJ1-2, with 10 bases aligning to TRBD1. CDR3 length: 14 residues. Unmatched junction bases numbered 2, after V lost 4 bases and J lost 3 bases. Looked up from germline, CDR1 is SNHLY and CDR2 is FYNNEI. The CDR3 region is CASSGQGAYYGYTF. The DNA for the CDR3 is TGTGCCAGCAGTGGACAGGGGGCGTACTATGGCTACACCTTC.

The chain couples TRBV28 to TRBJ1-4; 8 nucleotides align to TRBD1. The CDR3 length is 15 residues. V dropped 4 bases and J dropped 8; count of bases not matched to a gene: 9. The germline gives CDR1 MDHEN, CDR2 SYDVKM. The CDR3 sequence is CASSSSGTGVEKLFF. The DNA of the CDR3 is TGTGCCAGCAGTTCCTCCGGGACAGGAGTGGAAAAACTGTTTTTT.

The rearrangement uses TRBV21-1 and TRBJ1-1; TRBD1, as called in the table, went unchecked against the DNA. TRBV21-1 is deemed a pseudogene. This CDR3 is built from 15 residues. The DNA for the CDR3 is TGTGCCAGCGGGCGATCGGGACACCACGACACTGAAGCTTTCTTT. It translates to CASGRSGHHDTEAFF.

The rearrangement joins TRBV6-5 to TRBJ1-5; a weak D match, TRBD1 (5 bases). Trimming left V 10 bases short and J 4 bases short, with 8 bases between. Germline V gene data show CDR1 as MNHEY and CDR2 as SVGAGI. CDR3 size: 11 residues. CDR3 nucleotides: TGTGCCACCGGGGCAAATCAGCCCCAGCATTTT. Translating it yields CATGANQPQHF.

This clone was seen only a few times. The rearrangement uses TRBV5-1 and TRBJ1-1; TRBD1 might be the D (5 bases). Germline V CDR1 and CDR2: SGHRS, YFSETQ. The V end was cut by 6 bases, the J end by 5 bases, with 14 bases between. The CDR3 extends over 13 amino acids. CDR3 region: CASTWGDLTEAFF. CDR3 coding DNA: TGCGCCAGCACCTGGGGGGACCTAACTGAAGCTTTCTTT.

This chain joins TRBV4-2 and TRBJ2-1; TRBD2 agrees at 10 bases. Per the germline V gene, CDR1 is LGHNA and CDR2 is YNFKEQ. J lost 4 bases, V lost 0 bases, and 12 bases had no gene match. This CDR3 comprises 19 residues. CDR3 sequence (DNA): TGTGCCAGCAGCCAAGATGGGCCCGACTCTAGCGGGGGTTACAATGAGCAGTTCTTC. Translating gives CASSQDGPDSSGGYNEQFF.

The chain is built from TRBV7-2 and TRBJ1-5; D not resolved. The CDR3 is made up of 13 amino acids. The germline V and J ends were trimmed by 1 base and 6 bases, with 7 bases remaining between them. Germline V gene data show CDR1 as SGHTA and CDR2 as FQGNSA. CDR3 amino acids: CASSLGRGQPQHF. CDR3 nucleotides: TGTGCCAGCAGCTTAGGGCGAGGTCAGCCCCAGCATTTT. The full variable domain, its missing parts supplied by reference TRBV7-2 and TRBJ1-5, is GAGVSQSPSNKVTEKGKDVELRCDPISGHTALYWYRQSLGQGLEFLIYFQGNSAPDKSGLPSDRFSAERTGGSVSTLTIQRTQQEDSAVYLCASSLGRGQPQHFGDGTRLSIL.

The chain carries TRBV19 and TRBJ1-5; D gene uncertain. Germline assignment: CDR1 LNHDA and CDR2 SQIVND (reference sequence). CDR3 length: 13 residues. V was pared by 6 bases and J by 4 bases, with 10 bases between. CDR3: CASRGSGNQPQHF. CDR3 DNA: TGTGCCAGTAGGGGGTCCGGAAATCAGCCCCAGCATTTT.

J is TRBJ1-5 and V is TRBV7-2; 7 positions agree with TRBD1. Germline CDR1 SGHTA, CDR2 FQGNSA. This CDR3 has 16 residues. Losses at the gene ends were 2 bases for V and 3 bases for J; bases not matched to a gene: 7. CDR3 DNA: TGTGCCAGCAGCTTAACCTCAGGGGGTATCAATCAGCCCCAGCATTTT. Its translation is CASSLTSGGINQPQHF.

This clone was seen once. This chain connects TRBV2 to TRBJ2-5, with D possibly TRBD1 on 6 matching bases. The germline V gene has CDR1 SNHLY and CDR2 FYNNEI. The germline V and J ends were trimmed by 7 bases and 1 base, with 16 bases remaining between them. This CDR3 has 15 amino acids. The CDR3 sequence is CASTRVGAVQETQYF. CDR3 DNA sequence: TGTGCCAGCACCAGGGTGGGGGCCGTCCAAGAGACCCAGTACTTC.

This sequence joins TRBV11-3 and TRBJ2-1; TRBD1 agrees at 8 bases. Trimming removed 3 bases from V and 5 bases from J; junction bases left unmatched: 6. Germline lookup yields CDR1 SGHNT and CDR2 YENEEA. The CDR3 sequence is 15 residues long. In DNA, the CDR3 is TGTGCCAGCAGCTTGAGGCAGGGGGCTAACAATGAGCAGTTCTTC. This sequence encodes CASSLRQGANNEQFF. Together with reference TRBV11-3 and TRBJ2-1, the CDR3 gives the full variable domain: EAGVVQSPRYKIIEKKQPVAFWCNPISGHNTLYWYLQNLGQGPELLIRYENEEAVDDSQLPKDRFSAERLKGVDSTLKIQPAELGDSAVYLCASSLRQGANNEQFFGPGTRLTVL.

V and J are TRBV7-9 and TRBJ2-7; TRBD2 is a possible D gene (5 bases). This CDR3 has 15 residues. The ends were cut back, 6 bases at V and 3 bases at J, with 18 bases in the middle. CDR1 is SEHNR, CDR2 FQNEAQ, per germline (reference sequence). The CDR3 DNA sequence: TGTGCCAGCAGTCCAAGGTCCCGGGGAAGCTACGAGCAGTACTTC. Translation: CASSPRSRGSYEQYF.

The chain is built from TRBV4-1 and TRBJ2-6; no firm D call. This CDR3 is 19 amino acids long. V lost 1 base to trimming and J lost 0 bases, with 16 bases between them. CDR1 is MGHRA and CDR2 is YSYEKL in the germline V gene. CDR3 nucleotides: TGCGCCAGCAGCCAAGTCCTCCCCTACATGTACTCTGGGGCCAACGTCCTGACTTTC. Translated: CASSQVLPYMYSGANVLTF.

The chain uses TRBV11-2 and TRBJ1-2; possibly TRBD1 for D (5 bases). The CDR3 spans 12 residues. Trimming removed 0 bases at V and 8 bases at J, with 7 bases between. Germline V lookup: CDR1 SGHAT, CDR2 FQNNGV. This chain's CDR3 is CASSLEGQGYTF. DNA of the CDR3: TGTGCCAGCAGCTTAGAGGGGCAGGGCTACACCTTC.

The chain recombines TRBV5-4 with TRBJ2-2, with D perhaps matching TRBD1 or TRBD2 (5 bases each). This CDR3 comprises 16 residues. Trimming pared 4 bases from V and 4 bases from J, leaving 17 bases between. Germline V gene data show CDR1 as SGHNT and CDR2 as YYREEE (reference sequence). This CDR3 reads CASSRAGTRGTGELFF. DNA of the CDR3: TGTGCCAGCAGCAGGGCAGGGACGAGGGGCACCGGGGAGCTGTTTTTT. Full variable domain (remainder filled in from reference TRBV5-4 and TRBJ2-2): ETGVTQSPTHLIKTRGQQVTLRCSSQSGHNTVSWYQQALGQGPQFIFQYYREEENGRGNFPPRFSGLQFPNYSSELNVNALELDDSALYLCASSRAGTRGTGELFFGEGSRLTVL.

The rearrangement uses TRBV3-1 (or the pseudogene TRBV3-2) and TRBJ1-2; 8 bases line up with TRBD1. The V gene end was trimmed by 1 base and the J gene end by 5 bases; junction bases not matched to a gene: 3. The CDR3 length is 14 residues. Germline lookup yields CDR1 LGHDT and CDR2 YNNKEL (reference sequence). CDR3 loop: CASSQGTGRYGYTF. CDR3 DNA sequence: TGTGCCAGCAGCCAAGGGACAGGGAGATATGGCTACACCTTC.

The chain employs TRBV7-9 and TRBJ1-4, with a tentative D call TRBD1 (6 bases). The CDR3 spans 15 residues. V was shortened by 4 bases and J by 5 bases, with 14 bases between the two germline ends. Per germline, CDR1 SEHNR and CDR2 FQNEAQ (reference sequence). The CDR3 DNA sequence: TGTGCCAGCAGCTCTCAGGGGTGGGGGAATGAAAAACTGTTTTTT. Translation gives CASSSQGWGNEKLFF.

The chain uses TRBV5-1 and TRBJ2-3; the D call may be TRBD1 or TRBD2 (6 bases each). Germline V CDR1 and CDR2: SGHRS, YFSETQ. CDR3 length equals 15 residues. V lost 0 bases and J 2 bases, leaving 10 bases between the germline ends. Here the CDR3 reads CASSLEGGSTDTQYF. In nucleotides, the CDR3 is TGCGCCAGCAGCTTGGAGGGGGGCTCCACAGATACGCAGTATTTT.

The chain recombines TRBV18 with TRBJ1-1; the D gene is possibly TRBD1 (6 bases). Germline V lookup: CDR1 KGHSH, CDR2 LQKENI. CDR3 size: 16 residues. The V end lost 0 bases, the J end lost 0 bases, and 11 bases lay between the germline ends. CDR3 protein: CASSPPTGIMNTEAFF. The CDR3 nucleotides are TGTGCCAGCTCACCACCAACAGGGATCATGAACACTGAAGCTTTCTTT.

This chain joins TRBV3-1 (or the pseudogene TRBV3-2) and TRBJ1-1; TRBD1 agrees at 9 bases. Looked up from germline, CDR1 is LGHDT and CDR2 is YNNKEL (reference sequence). There are 15 residues in the CDR3. The junction had 8 bases not matched to a gene; V was cut back by 3 bases and J by 6 bases. The CDR3 protein is CASSHVRDRVSEAFF. CDR3 sequence (DNA): TGTGCCAGCAGCCACGTCCGGGACAGGGTTTCTGAAGCTTTCTTT.

V is TRBV5-1 and J is TRBJ1-6, with D possibly TRBD1 on 6 matching bases. The CDR3 contains 15 residues. Germline V gene data show CDR1 as SGHRS and CDR2 as YFSETQ. The V and J ends lost 4 bases and 8 bases respectively, with 16 bases between them. CDR3 loop: CASSAPGRGYSPLHF. The DNA of the CDR3 is TGCGCCAGCAGCGCCCCCGGCAGGGGTTATTCACCCCTCCACTTT.

The chain uses TRBV5-4 and TRBJ2-5, with TRBD2 as a possible D gene (7 bases). The CDR3 sequence is 15 residues long. The ends were cut back, 2 bases at V and 2 bases at J, with 13 bases in the middle. Germline CDR1 is SGHNT and CDR2 is YYREEE (reference sequence). CDR3 region: CASSLGGARQETQYF. The CDR3 nucleotides read TGTGCCAGCAGCTTAGGGGGGGCTCGGCAAGAGACCCAGTACTTC.

This chain connects TRBV5-1 to TRBJ1-4; possible D gene TRBD1, 6 bases. This CDR3 spans 14 amino acids. Trimming pared 4 bases from V and 7 bases from J, leaving 14 bases between. The germline V gene has CDR1 SGHRS and CDR2 YFSETQ. CDR3 residues: CASSQGGGGEKLFF. As DNA, the CDR3 is TGCGCCAGCAGCCAGGGAGGGGGTGGTGAAAAACTGTTTTTT.

This chain's CDR3 is CASSPREATNEKLFF. CDR3 sequence (DNA): TGTGCCAGCTCACCGAGGGAAGCAACTAATGAAAAACTGTTTTTT. This chain links TRBV18 with TRBJ1-4; D ambiguous. The CDR3 is 15 amino acids. CDR1 and CDR2 (germline): KGHSH, LQKENI. Trimming took 3 bases from V and 0 from J, leaving 8 bases between them.

The chain carries TRBV6-5 and TRBJ2-4; unclear D gene. The CDR3 is 14 amino acids. V lost 5 bases, J lost 16 bases, and 24 bases lay in between. Germline V gene lookup returns CDR1 MNHEY and CDR2 SVGAGI. CDR3 region: CASSQTVSPSPIYF. CDR3 coding DNA: TGTGCCAGCAGTCAAACGGTTTCGCCATCTCCGATTTACTTC.

The gene calls are TRBV2 and TRBJ1-3; D is uncertain. Germline-derived CDR1 and CDR2 are SNHLY and FYNNEI. With 7 bases removed from V and 0 bases from J, the gap between germline ends came to 10 bases. CDR3 size: 14 residues. For the CDR3, the DNA is TGTGCCAGCACTATATTTGACTCTGGAAACACCATATATTTT. This sequence encodes CASTIFDSGNTIYF.